This T cell receptor (beta chain) was retrieved from a study of T cell clones after liver transplantation. Sequencing used immunoSEQ multiplex PCR; TCRdb keeps in-frame clones, though not all of them. The sample yields just under 60,000 clones, less than 85% seen once. CDR3 length: 16 amino acids. Trimming stripped 5 bases from V and 7 bases from J, with 22 bases between. Germline assignment: CDR1 SGHVS and CDR2 FNYEAQ. This sequence was found in a human patient who received a liver transplant. Some of these T cells may belong to the graft donor. Sequencing was performed on CD4+ T cells from blood, taken at the approximately 16-month timepoint. V usage is TRBV7-6 and J usage is TRBJ2-3, with D perhaps TRBD1 or TRBD2 (6 bases each). The CDR3 DNA reads TGTGCCAGCAGCCCAGTGACTAGTCCAGGGGTGAATACGCAGTATTTT. It encodes CASSPVTSPGVNTQYF.